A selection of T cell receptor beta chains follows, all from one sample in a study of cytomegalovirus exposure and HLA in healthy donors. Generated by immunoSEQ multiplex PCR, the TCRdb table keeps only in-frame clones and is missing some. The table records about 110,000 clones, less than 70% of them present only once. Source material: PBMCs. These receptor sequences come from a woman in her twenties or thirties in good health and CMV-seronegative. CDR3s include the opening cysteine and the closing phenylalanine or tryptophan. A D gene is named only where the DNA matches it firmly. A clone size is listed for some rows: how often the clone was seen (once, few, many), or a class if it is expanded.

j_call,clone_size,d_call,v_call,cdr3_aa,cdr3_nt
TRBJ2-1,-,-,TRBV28,CASSSPGGGRGNEQFF,TGTGCCAGCAGTTCCCCCGGGGGCGGGAGAGGCAATGAGCAGTTCTTC
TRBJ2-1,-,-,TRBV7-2,CASSLVLNNEQFF,TGTGCCAGCAGCTTAGTTCTTAACAATGAGCAGTTCTTC
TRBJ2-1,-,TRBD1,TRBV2,CASSEARGNAEQFF,TGTGCCAGCAGTGAAGCCAGGGGGAATGCTGAGCAGTTCTTC
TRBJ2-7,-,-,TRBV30,CAWSGDNSYEQYF,TGTGCCTGGAGTGGGGACAACTCCTACGAGCAGTACTTC
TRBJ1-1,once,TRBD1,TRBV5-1,CTSREGTGGSAAFF,TGCACCAGCAGAGAAGGGACAGGGGGCTCGGCGGCTTTCTTT
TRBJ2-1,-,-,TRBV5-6,CASSLGQNSYNEQFF,TGTGCCAGCAGCTTGGGGCAGAACTCCTACAATGAGCAGTTCTTC
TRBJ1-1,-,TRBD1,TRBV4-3,CASSHPWGQPNTEAFF,TGCGCCAGCAGCCATCCGTGGGGACAGCCGAACACTGAAGCTTTCTTT
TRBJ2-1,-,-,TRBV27,CASSLGPLNEQFF,TGTGCCAGCAGTTTAGGGCCCCTCAATGAGCAGTTCTTC
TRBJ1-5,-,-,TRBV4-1,CASSQDQGRNQPQHF,TGCGCCAGCAGCCAAGATCAAGGGAGGAATCAGCCCCAGCATTTT
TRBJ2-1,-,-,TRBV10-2,CASSDLAGYNEQFF,TGCGCCAGCAGTGACCTAGCCGGATACAATGAGCAGTTCTTC
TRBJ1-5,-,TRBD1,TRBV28,CASRVGGTGAYLSNQPQHF,TGTGCCAGCAGAGTGGGGGGGACAGGGGCCTACCTAAGCAATCAGCCCCAGCATTTT
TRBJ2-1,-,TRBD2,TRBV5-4,CASSQLAVVHEQFF,TGTGCCAGCAGCCAACTAGCGGTTGTCCATGAGCAGTTCTTC
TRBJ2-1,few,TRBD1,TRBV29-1,CSSRQGTYNEQFF,TGCAGCTCCCGACAGGGGACCTACAATGAGCAGTTCTTC
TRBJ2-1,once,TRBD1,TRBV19,CASSRGGTGAYNEQFF,TGTGCCAGTAGTCGAGGGGGGACAGGGGCTTACAATGAGCAGTTCTTC
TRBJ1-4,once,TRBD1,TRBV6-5,CASSHLQGELEKLFF,TGTGCCAGCAGTCACCTACAGGGGGAATTAGAAAAACTGTTTTTT
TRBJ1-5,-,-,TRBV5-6,CASSFGGGLNQPQHF,TGTGCCAGCAGCTTTGGTGGCGGACTCAATCAGCCCCAGCATTTT
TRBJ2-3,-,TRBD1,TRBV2,CASSHIDGTDSTDTQYF,TGTGCCAGCAGCCACATTGACGGGACAGATAGCACAGATACGCAGTATTTT
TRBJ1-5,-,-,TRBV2,CASSEEWGGSNQPQHF,TGTGCCAGCAGTGAAGAGTGGGGAGGAAGCAATCAGCCCCAGCATTTT
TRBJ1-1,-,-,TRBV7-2,CASSPFSMNTEAFF,TGTGCCAGCAGCCCCTTCAGTATGAACACTGAAGCTTTCTTT
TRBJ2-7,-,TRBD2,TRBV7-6,CASSRLAGTYEQYF,TGTGCCAGCAGCCGACTAGCGGGCACTTACGAGCAGTACTTC
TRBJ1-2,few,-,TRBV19,CASNRRGWLYGYTF,TGTGCCAGTAACCGCCGGGGTTGGCTCTATGGCTACACCTTC
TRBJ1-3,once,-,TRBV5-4,CASSKDTAPGNTIYF,TGTGCCAGCAGCAAGGACACGGCCCCTGGAAACACCATATATTTT